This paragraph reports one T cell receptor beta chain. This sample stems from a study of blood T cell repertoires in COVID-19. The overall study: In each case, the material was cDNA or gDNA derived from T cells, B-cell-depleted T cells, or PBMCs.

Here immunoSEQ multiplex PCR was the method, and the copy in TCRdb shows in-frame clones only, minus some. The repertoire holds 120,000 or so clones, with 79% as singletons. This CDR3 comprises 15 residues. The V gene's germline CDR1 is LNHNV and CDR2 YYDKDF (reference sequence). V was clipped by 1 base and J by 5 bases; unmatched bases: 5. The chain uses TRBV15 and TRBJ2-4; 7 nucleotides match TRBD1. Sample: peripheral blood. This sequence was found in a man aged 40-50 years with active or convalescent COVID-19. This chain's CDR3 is CATSRVLDRENIQYF. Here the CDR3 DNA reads TGTGCCACCAGCAGAGTCCTCGACAGGGAAAACATTCAGTACTTC. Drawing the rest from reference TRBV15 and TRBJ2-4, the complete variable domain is DAMVIQNPRYQVTQFGKPVTLSCSQTLNHNVMYWYQQKSSQAPKLLFHYYDKDFNNEADTPDNFQSRRPNTSFCFLDIRSPGLGDTAMYLCATSRVLDRENIQYFGAGTRLSVL.